This T cell receptor beta chain is from a study of T cell responses to AZD1222 COVID-19 vaccine. The assay was immunoSEQ multiplex PCR, and TCRdb's table has in-frame clones only and misses some. The sample contains approximately 150,000 clones, around 90% of which appear only once. A word on this clone: As yet, its antigen is unknown.

This CDR3 is 16 amino acids long. Germline V lookup: CDR1 SGHTA, CDR2 FQGNSA. V was trimmed by 3 bases and J by 7 bases, leaving 19 bases between them. Overall study findings and caveats: Reportedly, nearly half the spike-specific TCRs target unmutated variant regions. Elevations in Spike-specific TCR breadth and depth followed administration of two AZD1222 doses. Mostly white British, mostly female donors; authors suggested clonal diversity may be underestimated. At baseline, just five or six AZD1222 recipients tested seropositive.

This chain uses TRBV7-2 with TRBJ1-5; D is undetermined. The sequencing used peripheral blood, collected on day 0 of AZD1222 vaccination. The origin of this receptor is an adult in good health. In DNA, the CDR3 is TGTGCCAGCAGCTTTTCTTCCGGCCGGGCCGCCCAGCCCCAGCATTTT. As protein: CASSFSSGRAAQPQHF.